This TCR beta chain was sequenced in a study of shared clonotypes between healthy human individuals. General study findings and limits: As a rule, naive subsets had a larger estimated richness than memory subsets.

Naive CD8 isolation took CD45RO-negative cells positively selected for CCR7 and excluded terminally differentiated effector memory CD45RA+ cells. Once extracted for a subset, genomic DNA was divided evenly among several immunoSEQ plates. TCRdb's copy holds only in-frame clones and misses some; the assay was immunoSEQ multiplex PCR. The sample contains 750,000 to 1,000,000 clones, about 91% of which appear only once. To note about this clone: What it recognizes is unknown.

In germline, CDR1 is MNHEY, CDR2 SMNVEV (reference sequence). The V and J ends lost 3 bases and 1 base respectively, with 8 bases between them. There are 14 residues in the CDR3. Specimen: naive CD8+ T cells sorted from blood. This TCR came from a man aged 25-45 years in good health. The rearrangement joins TRBV27 to TRBJ2-3; no clear D. The CDR3 DNA reads TGTGCCAGCAGTTTTTTAGTCGGCACAGATACGCAGTATTTT. Translated, it gives CASSFLVGTDTQYF.